This record concerns one TCR beta chain sequence. It lacks a known antigen. Per-base qualities were not stored, and no clone one base away is much larger. Other nucleotide sequences in the sample specify the same CDR3. The data originate from a study of shared T cell receptors in the human thymus (dated by TCRdb to about 2021). In terms of the full investigation: The study examined how self-reactive, shared T-cell receptor alpha chains are generated in the human thymus.

Trimming costs V 0 bases and J 4 bases, and their ends lie 9 bases apart. The CDR3 spans 13 residues, from the cysteine through the phenylalanine. The read is trimmed to its CDR3 DNA, 39 bases read in frame from base 1. CDR1 and CDR2, looked up from the germline V gene, are SQVTM and ANQGSEA. Library method: the immunoSEQ multiplex PCR assay. TCRdb retrieved this table from immuneACCESS and kept in-frame rearrangements only. Not all clones are present; in checked studies, unresolved V genes account for under half, and no reason is known for the remainder. The sample has 500,000 to 850,000 clones on record, around 87% of them singletons. Clones ranked in the top ten supply just under 0.0095% of the sample. The sample was also reused in another study, on human thymus T cells. The second study's authors report: Donors were immunologically healthy infants undergoing open corrective cardiac surgery for congenital heart defects in Finland. The thymus tissue came from surgical resects taken out during corrective cardiac surgery. Both the thymic and the peripheral blood repertoires appeared to show biased V and J gene segment usage. The related research found that thymic TCR repertoires overlapped highly between unrelated individuals. The study used about eight infant thymus samples plus four related peripheral blood samples to characterize TCR alpha and beta repertoires. Donor ages ranged from about 7 to 244 days, and the cohort comprised 5 to 7 male and a couple of female infants. After being mechanically released from the tissue, thymocytes were kept at -70 degrees C in pellets of about 8.5-32 million cells. A QIAsymphony instrument was used to extract genomic DNA from frozen cell pellets. The immunoSEQ multiplex PCR assay was used to amplify the TCRB and TCRAD loci from a standardized amount of quality-controlled genomic DNA. Amplicons spanned the V(D)J region at a length sufficient to cover the CDR3 and identify V and J genes. The amplicons were sequenced on an Illumina platform via the commercial immunoSEQ service. Primer bias and sequencing errors were corrected as previously described, and TCRAD and TCRB definitions were based on the IMGT database. The repertoires were analysed using immunoSEQ Analyzer 3.0 and VDJTools for basic statistics, V/J segment usage, diversity estimates, rarefaction and pairwise overlap. Diversity was estimated with Chao1, ChaoE, Efron-Thisted, Shannon and inverse Simpson indices, and also on datasets down-sampled to the smallest sample. Repertoire overlap was determined by strict matching of CDR3 nucleotide sequence, V gene and J gene, and Jaccard-based multidimensional scaling clustering was applied. Thymus samples yielded on average about 810,000 unique TCRB clonotypes, compared with 80,000 to 85,000 from blood samples.

The sequenced sample was thymocytes. The TCR comes from a boy in the first two years of life with a congenital heart defect. Donor details come from another sample of the same person, matched by shared clones. This chain joins TRBV29-1 to TRBJ1-1; confidence is insufficient to name the D gene. The CDR3 region has the sequence CSVEEPDTTEAFF. The DNA sequence is TGCAGCGTTGAAGAGCCAGACACCACTGAAGCTTTCTTT.